The entry below describes one T cell receptor beta chain. The antigen is not known. Pooling covered second doses at about 4 or about 12 weeks. The sample comes from a study of T cell responses to AZD1222 COVID-19 vaccine. Sequencing was performed with immunoSEQ multiplex PCR; in TCRdb, only in-frame clones are kept and a portion is missing. The sample lists approximately 170,000 clones; around nine tenths were seen once. Study-level results: The repertoires were collected only after the peak T cell response. Baseline antibody screening turned up just a handful of seropositive AZD1222 recipients. Unmutated variant regions are reportedly targeted by nearly half of spike-specific TCRs.

Trimming pared 0 bases from V and 1 base from J, leaving 13 bases between. The CDR3 has 16 amino acids. Germline CDR1 is SGHRS and CDR2 is YFSETQ. V and J are TRBV5-1 and TRBJ1-1, with D uncertain. The clonotype comes from an adult who received the AZD1222 COVID-19 vaccine. The sequencing used peripheral blood, collected 28 days after the second AZD1222 dose. This CDR3 is CASSLVGREQNTEAFF. The DNA of the CDR3 is TGCGCCAGCAGCTTGGTTGGGCGGGAACAGAACACTGAAGCTTTCTTT. The variable domain in full, completed from reference TRBV5-1 and TRBJ1-1, reads KAGVTQTPRYLIKTRGQQVTLSCSPISGHRSVSWYQQTPGQGLQFLFEYFSETQRNKGNFPGRFSGRQFSNSRSEMNVSTLELGDSALYLCASSLVGREQNTEAFFGQGTRLTVV.